Below are 2 T cell receptor beta chains sequenced from a single sample in a study of shared clonotypes between healthy human individuals. Clones were read by immunoSEQ multiplex PCR, and TCRdb kept only the in-frame ones, dropping some. This table holds approximately 720,000 clones, 92% found once. Naivety among CD8 cells was defined by CD45RO negativity and positive CCR7 selection, thereby excluding terminally differentiated effector memory CD45RA+ cells. Sequenced input: naive CD8+ T cells sorted from blood. These receptors originate from a man younger than 45 in good health.

The CDR3 loop is CASSFSDRTLLETQYF. In nucleotides, the CDR3 is TGTGCCAGCAGTTTTTCCGACAGGACCCTGCTTGAGACCCAGTACTTC. This chain links TRBV6-6 with TRBJ2-5; D may be TRBD1 (6 bases). V was cut by 4 bases and J by 5 bases, with 20 bases left in between. Germline V lookup: CDR1 MNHNY, CDR2 SVGAGI (reference sequence). The length of the CDR3 is 16 residues.

As concerns this clone: Different DNA sequences within this sample yield the same CDR3. The V and J genes are TRBV11-2 and TRBJ2-7, with 8 bases fitting TRBD2. V shed 5 bases, J shed 0 bases, and the junction held 12 bases outside the gene matches. CDR1 and CDR2 from the germline V gene are SGHAT and FQNNGV. The CDR3 totals 17 residues. CDR3: CASSPGRGRGGSYEQYF. The CDR3 bases are TGTGCCAGCAGCCCGGGGCGAGGTCGGGGGGGCTCCTACGAGCAGTACTTC. The variable domain in full, completed from reference TRBV11-2 and TRBJ2-7, reads EAGVAQSPRYKIIEKRQSVAFWCNPISGHATLYWYQQILGQGPKLLIQFQNNGVVDDSQLPKDRFSAERLKGVDSTLKIQPAKLEDSAVYLCASSPGRGRGGSYEQYFGPGTRLTVT.